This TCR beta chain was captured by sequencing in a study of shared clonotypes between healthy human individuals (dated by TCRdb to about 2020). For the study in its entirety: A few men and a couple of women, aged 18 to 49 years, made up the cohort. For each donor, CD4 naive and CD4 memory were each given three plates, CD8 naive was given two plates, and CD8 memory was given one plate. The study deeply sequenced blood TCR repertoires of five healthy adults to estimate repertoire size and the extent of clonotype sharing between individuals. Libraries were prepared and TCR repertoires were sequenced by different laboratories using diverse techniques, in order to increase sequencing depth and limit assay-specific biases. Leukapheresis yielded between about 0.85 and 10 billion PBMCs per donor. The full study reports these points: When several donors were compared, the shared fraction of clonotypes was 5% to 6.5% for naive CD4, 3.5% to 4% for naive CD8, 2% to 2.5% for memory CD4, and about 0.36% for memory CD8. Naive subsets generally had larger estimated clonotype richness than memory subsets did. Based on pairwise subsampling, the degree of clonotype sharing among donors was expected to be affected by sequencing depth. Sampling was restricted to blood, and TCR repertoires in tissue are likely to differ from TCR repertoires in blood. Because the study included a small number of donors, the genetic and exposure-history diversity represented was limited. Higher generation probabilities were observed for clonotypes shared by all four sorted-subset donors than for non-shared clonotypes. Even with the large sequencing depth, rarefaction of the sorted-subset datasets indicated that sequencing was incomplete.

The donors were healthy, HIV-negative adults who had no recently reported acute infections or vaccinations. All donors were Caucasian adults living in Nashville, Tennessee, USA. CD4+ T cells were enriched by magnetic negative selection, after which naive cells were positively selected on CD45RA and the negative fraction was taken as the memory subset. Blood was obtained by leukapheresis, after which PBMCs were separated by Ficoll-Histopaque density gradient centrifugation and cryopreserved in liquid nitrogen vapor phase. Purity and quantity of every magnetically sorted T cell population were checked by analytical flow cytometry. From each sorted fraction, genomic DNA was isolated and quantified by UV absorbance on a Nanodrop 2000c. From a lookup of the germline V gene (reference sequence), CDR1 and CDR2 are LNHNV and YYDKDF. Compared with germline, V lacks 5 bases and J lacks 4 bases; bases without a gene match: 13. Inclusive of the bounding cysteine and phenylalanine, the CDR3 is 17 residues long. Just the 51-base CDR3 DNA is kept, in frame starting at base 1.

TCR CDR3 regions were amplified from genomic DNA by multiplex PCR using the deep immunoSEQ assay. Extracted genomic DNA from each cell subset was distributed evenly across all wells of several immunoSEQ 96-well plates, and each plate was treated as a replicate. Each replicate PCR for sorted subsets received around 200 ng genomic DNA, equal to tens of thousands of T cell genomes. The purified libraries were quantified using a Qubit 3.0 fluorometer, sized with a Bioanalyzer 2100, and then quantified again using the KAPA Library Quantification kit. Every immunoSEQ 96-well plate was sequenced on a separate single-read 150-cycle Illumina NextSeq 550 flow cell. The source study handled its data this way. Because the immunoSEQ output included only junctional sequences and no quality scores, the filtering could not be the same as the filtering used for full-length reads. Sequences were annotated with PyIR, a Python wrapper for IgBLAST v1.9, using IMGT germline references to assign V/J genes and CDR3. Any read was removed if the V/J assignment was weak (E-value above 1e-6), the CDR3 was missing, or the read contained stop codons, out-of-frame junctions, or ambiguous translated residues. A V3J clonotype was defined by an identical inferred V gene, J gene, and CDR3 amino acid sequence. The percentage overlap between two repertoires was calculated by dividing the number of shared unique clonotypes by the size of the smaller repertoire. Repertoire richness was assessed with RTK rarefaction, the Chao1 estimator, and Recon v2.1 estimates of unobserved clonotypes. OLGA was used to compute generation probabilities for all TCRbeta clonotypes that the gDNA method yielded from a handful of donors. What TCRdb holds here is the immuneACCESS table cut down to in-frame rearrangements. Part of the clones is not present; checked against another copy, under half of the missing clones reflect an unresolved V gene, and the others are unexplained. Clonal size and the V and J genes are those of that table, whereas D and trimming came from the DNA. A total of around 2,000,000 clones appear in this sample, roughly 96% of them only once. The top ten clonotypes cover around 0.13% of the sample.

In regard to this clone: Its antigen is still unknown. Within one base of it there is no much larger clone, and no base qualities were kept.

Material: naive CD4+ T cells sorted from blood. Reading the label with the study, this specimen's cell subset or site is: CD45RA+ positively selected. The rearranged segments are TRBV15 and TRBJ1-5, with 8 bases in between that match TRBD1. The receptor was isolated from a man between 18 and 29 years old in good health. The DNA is TGTGCCACCAGCGGGAGATTATCAGGGGGCTTAAATCAGCCCCAGCATTTT. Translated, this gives CATSGRLSGGLNQPQHF.